These T cell receptor beta chains were read from a single sample in a study of control samples from healthy donors and cancer patients. Generated by immunoSEQ multiplex PCR, the TCRdb table keeps only in-frame clones and is missing some. The sample contains about 180,000 clones, around nine tenths of which appear only once. Material: blood. The receptor source for this set is a man in his thirties or forties in good health. Both conserved end residues are part of each CDR3. A D gene is named only where the DNA matches it firmly. Size tells how often a clone was seen (once, few, many) or the class of an expanded clone, and some rows leave it out.

size	D	J	V	DNA	CDR3
NA	TRBD1	TRBJ2-7	TRBV27	TGTGCCAGCAGTTCCTCGACAGGGCCCTTAACCTACGAGCAGTACTTC	CASSSSTGPLTYEQYF
NA	NA	TRBJ2-2	TRBV28	TGTGCCAGCAGTTTACCCGGGGCGAACACCGGGGAGCTGTTTTTT	CASSLPGANTGELFF
NA	TRBD1	TRBJ1-1	TRBV30	TGTGCCTGGGGGACAGGGTTGGACACTGAAGCTTTCTTT	CAWGTGLDTEAFF
NA	TRBD1	TRBJ1-1	TRBV7-8	TGTGCCAGCAGCTTTGCAGGGGGCGCAGGCACTGAAGCTTTCTTT	CASSFAGGAGTEAFF
once	NA	TRBJ1-4	TRBV11-2	TGTGCCAGCAGCGGAAACAGGGTGGAAAAACTGTTTTTT	CASSGNRVEKLFF
NA	NA	TRBJ2-3	TRBV2	TGTGCCAGCAGCGAGAGTTGGACAGATACGCAGTATTTT	CASSESWTDTQYF
NA	NA	TRBJ1-1	TRBV27	TGTGCCAGCAGGCTAAGACAGGTGACCACTGAAGCTTTCTTT	CASRLRQVTTEAFF
NA	NA	TRBJ1-2	TRBV7-9	TGTGCCAGCAGCTTTCTGGTAGAGGGCTACACCTTC	CASSFLVEGYTF
once	NA	TRBJ1-5	TRBV6-6	TGTGCCAGCAGCCTCAACCAGGTTCAGCCCCAGCATTTT	CASSLNQVQPQHF
NA	TRBD2	TRBJ2-3	TRBV19	TGTGCCAGTAGTCCCGGAATAGCGGGGTCGGTAAGCACAGATACGCAGTATTTT	CASSPGIAGSVSTDTQYF
NA	NA	TRBJ1-2	TRBV24-1	TGTGCCACCAGTGATTTAAGGGAGACACAGGGAACGGACTATGGCTACACCTTC	CATSDLRETQGTDYGYTF
once	NA	TRBJ1-2	TRBV9	TGTGCCAGCAGCGCCCAGGGAAGTTACTATGGCTACACCTTC	CASSAQGSYYGYTF
once	NA	TRBJ1-2	TRBV30	TGTGCCTGGAATCCCCGAGGGCCGGAAAGCTACACCTTC	CAWNPRGPESYTF
NA	TRBD1	TRBJ2-1	TRBV2	TGTGCCATTACATGGGGACAGATTTCTTACAATGAGCAGTTCTTC	CAITWGQISYNEQFF
NA	NA	TRBJ1-3	TRBV6-5	TGTGCCAGCAGTCGCGGACAAGTCGGAAACACCATATATTTT	CASSRGQVGNTIYF
NA	NA	TRBJ2-3	TRBV7-2	TGTGCCAGCTCCCCCCCCCGGGTGAAAGGCACAGATACGCAGTATTTT	CASSPPRVKGTDTQYF
NA	TRBD1	TRBJ1-3	TRBV18	TGTGCCAGCTCGTCCAGACAGGGAGTAGCTGGAAACACCATATATTTT	CASSSRQGVAGNTIYF
NA	NA	TRBJ1-1	TRBV24-1	TGTGCCACCAGTGAGGGGCAGGGAACTGAAGCTTTCTTT	CATSEGQGTEAFF
NA	NA	TRBJ2-1	TRBV19	TGTGCCAGTAGTATAGTCGGCGGTTTTGCGTTCTTC	CASSIVGGFAFF
NA	NA	TRBJ2-3	TRBV7-9	TGTGCCAGCAGCTCGGGTGGCGGGCTTAGCACAGATACGCAGTATTTT	CASSSGGGLSTDTQYF
NA	NA	TRBJ2-5	TRBV19	TGTGCCAGTAGTACTCAGGGGGAGACCCAGTACTTC	CASSTQGETQYF
NA	NA	TRBJ1-5	TRBV7-2	TGTGCCAGCAGCCCCATGACCGGGACGATGGGCAATCAGCCCCAGCATTTT	CASSPMTGTMGNQPQHF
once	NA	TRBJ2-7	TRBV28	TGTGCCCGCAGAGGATCGGGAACCAACGAGCAGTACTTC	CARRGSGTNEQYF
NA	TRBD2	TRBJ2-1	TRBV6-5	TGTGCCAGCAGTTACTCGCTAGCGGGAGTATATGAGCAGTTCTTC	CASSYSLAGVYEQFF
few	NA	TRBJ1-1	TRBV10-3	TGTGCCATCCGGGGGGGTCAGGACACTGAAGCTTTCTTT	CAIRGGQDTEAFF
NA	NA	TRBJ1-5	TRBV4-3	TGCGCCAGCAGCCAAGGGGGGCCCCAGCATTTT	CASSQGGPQHF
NA	NA	TRBJ2-7	TRBV5-6	TGTGCCAGCAGCTTGGGTCAGGGGCGAACCTACGAGCAGTACTTC	CASSLGQGRTYEQYF
NA	NA	TRBJ1-6	TRBV30	TGTGCCTGGACATTAGTTACCCCCAATTCACCCCTCCACTTT	CAWTLVTPNSPLHF
NA	NA	TRBJ2-7	TRBV5-1	TGCGCCAGCAGCACAGGGTACGAGCAGTACTTC	CASSTGYEQYF
many	NA	TRBJ1-2	TRBV3-1/TRBV3-2	TGTGCCAGCAGCCAAGATCCAGGGACCTACTATGGCTACACCTTC	CASSQDPGTYYGYTF
once	TRBD1	TRBJ2-7	TRBV19	TGTGCCAGTAGTATTGCCGGGGACAGCTCCTACGAGCAGTACTTC	CASSIAGDSSYEQYF
NA	NA	TRBJ2-7	TRBV18	TGTGCCAGCTCACCCCAACAGGGAGACGAGCAGTACTTC	CASSPQQGDEQYF
NA	NA	TRBJ1-6	TRBV6-5	TGTGCCACATCCCGGGGGGGTGTCTATAATTCACCCCTCCACTTT	CATSRGGVYNSPLHF
NA	TRBD1	TRBJ1-4	TRBV5-4	TGTGCCAGCAGCTTTGGCGGGACAGGGGGCGCGAGGCGTGAAAAACTGTTTTTT	CASSFGGTGGARREKLFF
NA	NA	TRBJ2-1	TRBV9	TGTGCCAGCAGCCCTTGGGCAAACCACAATGAGCAGTTCTTC	CASSPWANHNEQFF
NA	NA	TRBJ1-6	TRBV27	TGTGCCAGCAGTGGGGGGAGGATGAGCTCCTATAATTCACCCCTCCACTTT	CASSGGRMSSYNSPLHF
NA	NA	TRBJ2-7	TRBV6-6	TGTGCCAGCAGTTACAAGGGGGAGCAGTACTTC	CASSYKGEQYF
NA	TRBD1	TRBJ1-5	TRBV3-1/TRBV3-2	TGTGCCAGCAGCATGGACAGGGTTGGCAATCAGCCCCAGCATTTT	CASSMDRVGNQPQHF
NA	NA	TRBJ1-6	TRBV28	TGTGCCAGCAGTTCCCCTGGGGGAGGGGATTCACCCCTCCACTTT	CASSSPGGGDSPLHF
NA	NA	TRBJ1-6	TRBV19	TGTGCCAGTAGTACACAGGTCCCGAATTCACCCCTCCACTTT	CASSTQVPNSPLHF
NA	NA	TRBJ2-1	TRBV5-1	TGCGCCAGCAGCGGACTGGGAGTAGACAATGAGCAGTTCTTC	CASSGLGVDNEQFF
few	TRBD1	TRBJ1-5	TRBV30	TGTGCCTGGAGTTCCGGGAACGGCAGGGGGAGTCAGCCCCAGCATTTT	CAWSSGNGRGSQPQHF
NA	NA	TRBJ2-7	TRBV4-3	TGCGCCAGCAGCCGGATTCTTTCGGGGGCGGACGGGCAGTACTTC	CASSRILSGADGQYF
NA	NA	TRBJ1-5	TRBV15	TGTGCCACCAGCAAAAATCCCGGGGGCAATCAGCCCCAGCATTTT	CATSKNPGGNQPQHF
once	NA	TRBJ2-1	TRBV5-5	TGTGCCAGCAGCTTGGCCTCCTACAATGAGCAGTTCTTC	CASSLASYNEQFF